The 12 T cell receptor beta chains listed next were all sequenced from one sample in a study of somatic mutations in cytotoxic T cells in rheumatoid arthritis. Assay: immunoSEQ multiplex PCR; the TCRdb copy retains only in-frame clones and omits some. This table has around 19,000 clones, 86% appearing once. Specimen: CD8+ T cells sorted from blood. The receptors were sampled from a woman aged 45-59 years in good health.

V usage is TRBV9 and J usage is TRBJ2-3; TRBD2 matches at 7 bases. This CDR3 is built from 14 residues. Germline CDR1 SGDLS, CDR2 YYNGEE. With V trimmed by 0 bases and J by 6 bases, 4 bases remained unmatched. In DNA, the CDR3 is TGTGCCAGCAGCGTAGGCCGGGGGGATGATACGCAGTATTTT. It specifies CASSVGRGDDTQYF.

The chain carries TRBV7-6 and TRBJ1-1; TRBD1 matches at 8 bases. Per the germline V gene, CDR1 is SGHVS and CDR2 is FNYEAQ. The CDR3 loop spans 16 amino acids. V trimming: 1 base; J trimming: 1 base; junction bases outside the gene matches: 5. CDR3 sequence reads: CASSLGPGGGNTEAFF. Written as DNA, the CDR3 is TGTGCCAGCAGCTTAGGTCCAGGGGGCGGGAACACTGAAGCTTTCTTT. Looking up the rest from reference TRBV7-6 and TRBJ1-1 gives the full variable domain: GAGVSQSPRYKVTKRGQDVALRCDPISGHVSLYWYRQALGQGPEFLTYFNYEAQQDKSGLPNDRFSAERPEGSISTLTIQRTEQRDSAMYRCASSLGPGGGNTEAFFGQGTRLTVV.

The chain has TRBV27 and TRBJ1-1; possibly TRBD1 for D (5 bases). Germline assignment: CDR1 MNHEY and CDR2 SMNVEV (reference sequence). This CDR3 is built from 13 residues. Trimming pared 4 bases from V and 3 bases from J, leaving 9 bases between. The CDR3 DNA sequence: TGTGCCAGCAGTTGGGGACGGCACACTGAAGCTTTCTTT. Translated, it gives CASSWGRHTEAFF.

The J gene is TRBJ1-1, the V gene TRBV19, with TRBD1 matching 7 bases. The germline CDR1 and CDR2 sequences are LNHDA and SQIVND (reference sequence). This CDR3 region has 16 residues. Germline trimming cut 3 bases from V and 6 bases from J; bases unmatched to any gene: 13. CDR3 bases: TGTGCCAGTAGTATTTTCGGCAGGGGGTCTTCTTCTGAAGCTTTCTTT. Protein sequence: CASSIFGRGSSSEAFF. The whole variable domain, remainder taken from reference TRBV19 and TRBJ1-1, is DGGITQSPKYLFRKEGQNVTLSCEQNLNHDAMYWYRQDPGQGLRLIYYSQIVNDFQKGDIAEGYSVSREKKESFPLTVTSAQKNPTAFYLCASSIFGRGSSSEAFFGQGTRLTVV.

In its sample, this clone was seen once. This chain connects TRBV18 to TRBJ2-1; TRBD1 matches at 7 bases. Germline V gene data show CDR1 as KGHSH and CDR2 as LQKENI. V shed 0 bases and J 2 bases; nucleotides not matched to a gene: 4. This CDR3 contains 16 residues. The CDR3 is CASSPPTGPTYNEQFF. Written as DNA, the CDR3 is TGTGCCAGCTCACCACCGACAGGGCCCACCTACAATGAGCAGTTCTTC.

The rearrangement joins TRBV4-2 to TRBJ2-3; D unclear. V was cut by 7 bases and J by 3 bases, with 20 bases left in between. This CDR3 comprises 16 residues. From germline, CDR1 is LGHNA and CDR2 YNFKEQ. The CDR3 reads CASTASFGTTTDTQYF. CDR3 nucleotide sequence: TGTGCCAGCACTGCCTCGTTCGGTACCACGACAGATACGCAGTATTTT.

In its sample, this clone was seen once. The gene calls are TRBV5-4 and TRBJ2-7, with 14 positions matching TRBD2. The CDR3 loop spans 20 amino acids. Unmatched junction bases numbered 14, after V lost 3 bases and J lost 0 bases. Germline V gene lookup returns CDR1 SGHNT and CDR2 YYREEE (reference sequence). Written as DNA, the CDR3 is TGTGCCAGCAGCTCGGAAACCGGACTAGCGGGGGGCTTAAGCTCCTACGAGCAGTACGTC. Protein: CASSSETGLAGGLSSYEQYV.

This sequence joins TRBV6-4 and TRBJ1-2; 9 bases match TRBD1. The trim removed 4 bases at V and 6 bases at J, leaving 18 bases unmatched. This CDR3 has 18 residues. Germline V CDR1 and CDR2: MRHNA, SNTAGT. The CDR3 loop reads CASSGGTGQNGYKDGYTF. The CDR3 DNA sequence: TGTGCCAGCAGTGGGGGGACAGGGCAGAATGGGTATAAGGATGGCTACACCTTC.

A few counts support this clone. The chain couples TRBV19 to TRBJ1-6; a possible D gene is TRBD1 (5 bases). The ends were cut back, 3 bases at V and 11 bases at J, with 11 bases in the middle. The CDR3 runs to 13 residues. Germline V gene data show CDR1 as LNHDA and CDR2 as SQIVND (reference sequence). This chain's CDR3 is CASSMGESPPLHF. The CDR3 DNA is TGTGCCAGTAGTATGGGGGAATCTCCACCCCTCCACTTT.

The rearrangement joins TRBV27 to TRBJ1-1, with D maybe TRBD1 (6 bases). Trimming stripped 6 bases from V and 1 base from J, with 12 bases between. This CDR3 is built from 14 residues. In germline, CDR1 is MNHEY, CDR2 SMNVEV (reference sequence). CDR3 in amino acids: CASRTGTTNTEAFF. The CDR3 DNA reads as TGTGCCAGCAGAACCGGGACAACGAACACTGAAGCTTTCTTT.

The CDR3 DNA is TGTGCCAGCACCCCAGGGACAGGCTCTGGAAACACCATATATTTT. Translation: CASTPGTGSGNTIYF. The V gene is TRBV7-9, the J gene TRBJ1-3, with 8 bases that match TRBD1. The germline V gene encodes CDR1 SEHNR and CDR2 FQNEAQ (reference sequence). V lost 7 bases and J lost 0; bases outside the gene matches: 5. The CDR3 sequence is 15 residues long.

The chain links TRBV28 to TRBJ1-2; D gene unclear. CDR1 is MDHEN, CDR2 SYDVKM, per germline. The V end lost 6 bases, the J end lost 6 bases, and 14 bases lay between the germline ends. The CDR3 covers 13 residues. The CDR3: CASSYRLVDGYTF. DNA of the CDR3: TGTGCCAGCAGCTACCGGTTGGTGGATGGCTACACCTTC.